The 24 T cell receptor beta chains given below trace back to one sample, sequenced in a study of cytomegalovirus exposure and HLA in healthy donors. PCR involved 60 Vbeta and 13 Jbeta primers. Assay used: immunoSEQ multiplex PCR; TCRdb lists only in-frame clones, some missing. The top ten clones hold about 10% of a sample with about 64,000 clones, 65% to 90% of them seen once. The sequenced sample was PBMCs. The receptor set was obtained from a female donor in good health and CMV-seronegative.

The chain combines TRBV25-1 with TRBJ2-7; maybe TRBD1 (6 bases). The germline V gene encodes CDR1 MGHDK and CDR2 SYGVNS. There are 15 residues in the CDR3. The V and J ends lost 2 bases and 0 bases respectively, with 11 bases between them. CDR3 in amino acids: CASSEGQPSSYEQYF. The DNA of the CDR3 is TGTGCCAGCAGTGAAGGACAGCCGAGCTCCTACGAGCAGTACTTC.

The chain links TRBV18 to TRBJ2-7, with unresolved D. V was cut by 3 bases and J by 2 bases, with 14 bases left in between. The length of the CDR3 is 15 residues. The germline V gene has CDR1 KGHSH and CDR2 LQKENI. The CDR3 protein is CASSPQEAYAYEQYF. The CDR3 nucleotides read TGTGCCAGCTCACCCCAAGAGGCATACGCCTACGAGCAGTACTTC.

CDR3 nucleotides: TGCAGCGTTGACACGGCAGGGAGGGACTACACCTTC. Residues: CSVDTAGRDYTF. This rearrangement joins TRBV29-1 to TRBJ1-2, with D tentatively TRBD1 (5 bases). The germline CDR1 and CDR2 sequences are SQVTM and ANQGSEA. CDR3 size: 12 residues. The ends were cut back, 3 bases at V and 10 bases at J, with 15 bases in the middle.

This chain links TRBV18 with TRBJ1-2, with D hard to call. The germline V gene has CDR1 KGHSH and CDR2 LQKENI. V gave up 0 bases and J gave up 0 bases, with 11 bases separating them. The CDR3 sequence is 16 residues long. The CDR3 DNA sequence: TGTGCCAGCTCACCACCGGGCAGGCCAGCTAACTATGGCTACACCTTC. It codes for CASSPPGRPANYGYTF.

The chain combines TRBV29-1 with TRBJ1-5; weak D call: TRBD1 (6 bases). Germline assignment: CDR1 SQVTM and CDR2 ANQGSEA. Deletions cut 7 bases from V and 0 bases from J, with 16 bases between. The CDR3 has 15 amino acids. CDR3: CSEAQGIPSNQPQHF. The CDR3 DNA reads TGCAGCGAAGCACAGGGTATTCCTAGCAATCAGCCCCAGCATTTT.

The chain combines TRBV5-1 with TRBJ1-4; 7 bases line up with TRBD1. Germline CDR1 and CDR2: SGHRS and YFSETQ. The V gene end was trimmed by 4 bases and the J gene end by 3 bases; junction bases not matched to a gene: 3. The CDR3 consists of 14 residues. The CDR3 loop reads CASSEGAANEKLFF. CDR3 sequence (DNA): TGCGCCAGCAGCGAGGGGGCAGCTAATGAAAAACTGTTTTTT.

This clone was recorded once. V usage is TRBV5-1 and J usage is TRBJ2-5; the match to TRBD2 covers 8 bases. This CDR3 has 15 amino acids. CDR1 is SGHRS and CDR2 is YFSETQ in the germline V gene. V was clipped by 0 bases and J by 4 bases; unmatched bases: 5. The CDR3 sequence is CASSLAGLAGETQYF. CDR3 bases: TGCGCCAGCAGCTTGGCAGGACTAGCAGGAGAGACCCAGTACTTC.

The V call is TRBV7-8, the J call TRBJ2-6, with a possible D match to TRBD1 (5 bases). Looked up from germline, CDR1 is SGHVS and CDR2 is FQNEAQ. The V end lost 5 bases, the J end lost 0 bases, and 14 bases lay between the germline ends. The CDR3 totals 17 residues. The CDR3 sequence is CASSPRAVFSGANVLTF. The DNA of the CDR3 is TGTGCCAGCAGCCCCAGGGCAGTATTCTCTGGGGCCAACGTCCTGACTTTC.

V gene TRBV7-9 combines with J gene TRBJ2-4; D is unresolved. Trimming cost V 1 base and J 4 bases, with 8 bases left between them. The germline CDR1 and CDR2 sequences are SEHNR and FQNEAQ (reference sequence). The CDR3 spans 14 residues. The CDR3 protein is CASSLGAGKNIQYF. As DNA, the CDR3 is TGTGCCAGCAGCTTAGGAGCCGGTAAAAACATTCAGTACTTC.

V usage is TRBV7-8 and J usage is TRBJ2-5; 9 positions match TRBD1. From germline, CDR1 is SGHVS and CDR2 FQNEAQ. V lost 3 bases to trimming and J lost 1 base; unmatched junction nucleotides: 9. This CDR3 has 17 amino acids. The CDR3 region is CASSFDPTGQGQETQYF. The CDR3 DNA sequence: TGTGCCAGCAGCTTTGACCCAACGGGACAGGGCCAAGAGACCCAGTACTTC.

This sequence joins TRBV7-3 and TRBJ2-1; TRBD1 is a possible D gene (6 bases). V shed 3 bases and J shed 7 bases, with 10 bases lying between them. From germline, CDR1 is SGHTA and CDR2 FQGTGA. This CDR3 region has 13 residues. The CDR3 region is CASSLNRVNEQFF. CDR3 in DNA: TGTGCCAGCAGCTTGAACAGGGTGAATGAGCAGTTCTTC.

This clone was seen a few times. The J gene is TRBJ1-4, the V gene TRBV4-3, with 8 bases aligning to TRBD1. The V and J ends lost 1 base and 3 bases, in that order; junction bases with no gene match: 1. This CDR3 is built from 15 residues. Germline lookup yields CDR1 LGHNA and CDR2 YSLEER. The CDR3 sequence: CASSQADRANEKLFF. CDR3 in DNA: TGCGCCAGCAGCCAAGCGGACAGGGCTAATGAAAAACTGTTTTTT.

The chain's CDR3 is CASSPRGLSYEQYF. DNA of the CDR3: TGTGCCAGCAGTCCTAGGGGCCTTTCCTACGAGCAGTACTTC. The chain employs TRBV7-2 and TRBJ2-7, with a tentative D call TRBD1 (5 bases). Germline CDR1 reads SGHTA; CDR2 reads FQGNSA. The ends were cut back, 6 bases at V and 1 base at J, with 13 bases in the middle. The CDR3 spans 14 residues.

Details on this clone: Sequence at one end of the junction differs from germline and may be a read error. The chain couples TRBV10-3 to TRBJ2-1, with TRBD2 matching 15 bases. CDR1 and CDR2 (germline): ENHRY, SYGVKD. The CDR3 covers 13 residues. CDR3 in amino acids: CAVRTSGGDEQFF. CDR3 in DNA: TGTGCCGTCAGGACTAGCGGGGGGGATGAGCAGTTCTTC.

The V call is TRBV7-3, the J call TRBJ1-2; 11 nucleotides match TRBD1. Germline V gives CDR1 SGHTA, CDR2 FQGTGA. CDR3 length: 16 amino acids. V shed 2 bases, J shed 1 base, and the junction held 3 bases outside the gene matches. The CDR3, as DNA: TGTGCCAGCAGCTTAGGGACAGGGGGGGGTAACTATGGCTACACCTTC. Its translation is CASSLGTGGGNYGYTF.

This clone was recorded only once. One junction end disagrees with the germline gene, perhaps due to a read error. The chain links TRBV28 to TRBJ2-4, with 13 bases identical to TRBD2. This CDR3 contains 20 residues. Germline V lookup: CDR1 MDHEN, CDR2 SYDVKM. As DNA, the CDR3 is TGTGCCAGCAGCCGCAGGGTGCCGGGACTAGCGGGAAAGGCCAAAAACAGTCAGTACTTC. Encoded protein: CASSRRVPGLAGKAKNSQYF.

The chain links TRBV29-1 to TRBJ2-5, with D uncertain. CDR1 and CDR2 (germline): SQVTM, ANQGSEA. V was shortened by 4 bases and J by 4 bases, with 10 bases between the two germline ends. The CDR3 length is 12 residues. As DNA, the CDR3 is TGCAGCGTTGGGTTTCCGGGAGAGACCCAGTACTTC. Protein product: CSVGFPGETQYF.

V is TRBV27 and J is TRBJ1-1, with a tentative D call TRBD1 (5 bases). The CDR3 has 13 amino acids. V lost 0 bases, J lost 7 bases, and 9 bases lay in between. Germline CDR1 MNHEY, CDR2 SMNVEV (reference sequence). In DNA form, the CDR3 reads TGTGCCAGCAGTTTATCTCAGGGTCTTGAAGCTTTCTTT. Its protein is CASSLSQGLEAFF.

The genes are TRBV2 and TRBJ1-1; tentative D call: TRBD1 (6 bases). The CDR3 contains 13 residues. V was clipped by 6 bases and J by 7 bases, with 15 bases between them. Germline-derived CDR1 and CDR2 are SNHLY and FYNNEI. CDR3 region: CASRVRGQHEAFF. CDR3 coding DNA: TGTGCCAGCAGAGTTAGAGGACAGCATGAAGCTTTCTTT.

The V gene is TRBV11-2, the J gene TRBJ2-3; 13 bases are shared with TRBD2. Unmatched junction bases numbered 8, after V lost 0 bases and J lost 5 bases. The CDR3 is 18 amino acids. Germline CDR1 is SGHAT and CDR2 is FQNNGV. The CDR3 DNA reads TGTGCCAGCAGCTTAGATCTAACTAGCGGGGGGGCCGTAGATACGCAGTATTTT. Protein: CASSLDLTSGGAVDTQYF.

The CDR3 bases are TGTGCCAGCAGTTACTCCCGGGACAGAAGTTCCTACGAGCAGTACTTC. The encoded protein is CASSYSRDRSSYEQYF. The chain recombines TRBV6-5 with TRBJ2-7; TRBD1 aligns across 7 bases. The junction had 6 bases not matched to a gene; V was cut back by 0 bases and J by 1 base. Germline loops: CDR1 MNHEY, CDR2 SVGAGI. This CDR3 has 16 residues.

Written as DNA, the CDR3 is TGTGCCAGCAGCCCTACACGCCTTGGTGACAACGAGCAGTACTTC. As protein: CASSPTRLGDNEQYF. The chain recombines TRBV28 with TRBJ2-7; D ambiguous. Germline V gives CDR1 MDHEN, CDR2 SYDVKM. V was pared by 6 bases and J by 5 bases, with 20 bases between. This CDR3 has 15 amino acids.

This clone was observed a single time. The chain uses TRBV30 and TRBJ1-4; D remains unclear. Germline V gives CDR1 GTSNPN, CDR2 SVGIG (reference sequence). Trimming removed 0 bases from V and 5 bases from J, with 19 bases in between. CDR3 length: 17 amino acids. The CDR3 sequence is CAWSVHAGGMPNEKLFF. CDR3 bases: TGTGCCTGGAGTGTCCATGCGGGAGGGATGCCGAATGAAAAACTGTTTTTT. The entire variable domain, with the rest obtained from reference TRBV30 and TRBJ1-4, is as follows: SQTIHQWPATLVQPVGSPLSLECTVEGTSNPNLYWYRQAAGRGLQLLFYSVGIGQISSEVPQNLSASRPQDRQFILSSKKLLLSDSGFYLCAWSVHAGGMPNEKLFFGSGTQLSVL.

The rearrangement uses TRBV7-8 and TRBJ2-2, with 9 bases fitting TRBD1. From germline, CDR1 is SGHVS and CDR2 FQNEAQ. The CDR3 sequence is 16 residues long. V shed 1 base, J shed 6 bases, and the junction held 6 bases outside the gene matches. CDR3 protein: CASSLGTGGYAGELFF. CDR3 in DNA: TGTGCCAGCAGCTTAGGTACAGGGGGCTATGCCGGGGAGCTGTTTTTT.